A single sample gave rise to the 2 T cell receptor beta chains below, sequenced in a study of T cell repertoires in cytomegalovirus infection (dated by TCRdb to between 2017 and 2020). Their cognate antigens are unknown. The sequencer listed for this sample is Illumina HiSeq 1500. TCRdb reprocessing: public reads trimmed at Q25 with fastp, clones called with MiXCR, in-frame beta chains kept. A single entry per CDR3 protein holds the most common genes and DNA from its merged rows. Across this sample there are around 900,000 distinct CDR3 sequences, with approximately 30% seen only once. Roughly 13% of the sample goes to the ten largest clones. The sample's treatment or condition, from its label and the paper: in vitro stimulation with specific CMV peptide epitopes to enrich CMV-specific T cells. Material: cultured CD8+ T cells from PBMCs, obtained from culture after CMV antigen stimulation. All receptors derive from a human donor in good health (CMV status not recorded). Some clones in this sample may be carry-over from other donors' samples.

To note about this clonotype: This sequence may be a read error, since a much larger clone differs from it by one base. The chain combines TRBV7-2 with TRBJ1-4, with D perhaps matching TRBD1 (5 bases). Germline CDR1 and CDR2: SGHTA and FQGNSA. The CDR3 sequence is 15 residues long. Trimming removed 5 bases at V and 7 bases at J, with 17 bases between. CDR3 region: CASSPPSDSREKLFF. The DNA for the CDR3 is TGTGCCAGCAGCCCTCCCTCCGACAGTCGTGAAAAACTGTTTTTT.

This clonotype came up a few times. The J gene is TRBJ1-4, the V gene TRBV12-5; TRBD1 aligns across 9 bases. The germline V gene has CDR1 LGHNT and CDR2 FRNRAP. The trim removed 3 bases at V and 6 bases at J, leaving 11 bases unmatched. This CDR3 has 17 residues. CDR3 in amino acids: CASGFLTGGPRYEKLFF. In DNA, the CDR3 is TGTGCTAGTGGTTTCCTTACAGGGGGCCCCCGTTATGAAAAACTGTTTTTT.